This T cell receptor beta chain was sequenced for a study of blood T cell repertoires in COVID-19. On the study more broadly: T cells, B-cell-depleted T cells, or PBMCs provided the cDNA or gDNA that served as material.

In germline, CDR1 is SNHLY, CDR2 FYNNEI. This CDR3 has 16 residues. Losses at the gene ends were 8 bases for V and 0 bases for J; bases not matched to a gene: 11. Authors' analysis steps: Estimated nucleated cell counts came from reference gene primer amplification. Sequencing used immunoSEQ multiplex PCR; TCRdb keeps in-frame clones, though not all of them. The D gene and trimming were derived from the DNA, and the V and J assignments and clone size from that table. Among 85,000 to 90,000 clones, roughly three quarters were seen once, and the ten largest hold 11%. The sample consisted of peripheral blood. The J gene is TRBJ2-3, the V gene TRBV2; TRBD2 aligns across 7 bases. The clonotype comes from a man between 65 and 80 years old with acute or convalescent COVID-19. The CDR3 bases are TGTGCCAGCCTCCAAGATCGCGGGGGTAGCACAGATACGCAGTATTTT. Translation gives CASLQDRGGSTDTQYF.